This T cell receptor beta chain originates from a study of blood T cell repertoires in COVID-19. Study overall: The United States, Italy and Spain provided the acute and convalescent COVID-19 samples.

Per the original data handling: How many nucleated cells were present was estimated from reference gene primer amplification. The protocol was immunoSEQ multiplex PCR, while the TCRdb copy is restricted to in-frame clones and leaves out a portion. V and J calls and clone size follow that table, whereas D and trimming were derived from the DNA. The table records more than 350,000 clones, roughly 90% of them present only once. There are 10 residues in the CDR3. The ends were cut back, 6 bases at V and 9 bases at J, with 9 bases in the middle. Germline V gene sequence: CDR1 MNHEY, CDR2 SMNVEV (reference sequence).

This chain joins TRBV27 and TRBJ2-7; perhaps TRBD1 as D (6 bases). The sequence was collected from a woman aged 30 to 39 with COVID-19, enrolled during active disease. Sequencing was carried out using peripheral blood. CDR3 DNA sequence: TGTGCCAGCAGACAGGGACGGCAGTACTTC. Translating gives CASRQGRQYF.